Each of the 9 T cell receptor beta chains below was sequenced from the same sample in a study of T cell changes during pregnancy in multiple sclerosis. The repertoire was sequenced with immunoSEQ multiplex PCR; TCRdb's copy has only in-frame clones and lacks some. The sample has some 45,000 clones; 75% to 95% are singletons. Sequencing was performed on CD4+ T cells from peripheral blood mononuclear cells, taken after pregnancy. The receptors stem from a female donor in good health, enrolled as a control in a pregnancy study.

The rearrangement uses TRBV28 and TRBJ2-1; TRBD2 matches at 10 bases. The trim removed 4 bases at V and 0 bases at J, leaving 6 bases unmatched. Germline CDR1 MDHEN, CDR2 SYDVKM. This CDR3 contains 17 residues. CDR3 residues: CASSSLPSGSSYNEQFF. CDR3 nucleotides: TGTGCCAGCAGTTCCCTACCTAGCGGGAGCTCCTACAATGAGCAGTTCTTC.

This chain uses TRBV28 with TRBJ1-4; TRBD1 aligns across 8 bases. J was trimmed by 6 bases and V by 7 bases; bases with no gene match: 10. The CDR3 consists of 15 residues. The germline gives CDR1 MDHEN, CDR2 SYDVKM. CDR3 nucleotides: TGTGCCAGCACCACCCAGGGGGCTAGGGATGAAAAACTGTTTTTT. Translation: CASTTQGARDEKLFF.

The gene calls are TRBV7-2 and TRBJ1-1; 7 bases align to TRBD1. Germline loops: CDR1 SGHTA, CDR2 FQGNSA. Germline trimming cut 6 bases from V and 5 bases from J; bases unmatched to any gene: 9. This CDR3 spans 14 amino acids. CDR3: CASRITGVDTEAFF. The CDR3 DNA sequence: TGTGCCAGCAGGATCACAGGGGTAGATACTGAAGCTTTCTTT.

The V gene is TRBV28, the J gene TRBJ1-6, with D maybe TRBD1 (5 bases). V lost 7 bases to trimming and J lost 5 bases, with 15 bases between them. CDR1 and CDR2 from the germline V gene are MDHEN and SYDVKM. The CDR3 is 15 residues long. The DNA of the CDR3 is TGTGCCAGCAATCAAGGGGTATTTGATAATTCACCCCTCCACTTT. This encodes CASNQGVFDNSPLHF.

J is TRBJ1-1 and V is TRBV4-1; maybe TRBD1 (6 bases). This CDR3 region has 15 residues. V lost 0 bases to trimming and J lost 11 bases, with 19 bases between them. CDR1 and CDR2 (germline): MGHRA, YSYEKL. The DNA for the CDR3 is TGCGCCAGCAGCCAAGAAGGTCGCAGGGGCGCGCATGCTTTCTTT. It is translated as CASSQEGRRGAHAFF.

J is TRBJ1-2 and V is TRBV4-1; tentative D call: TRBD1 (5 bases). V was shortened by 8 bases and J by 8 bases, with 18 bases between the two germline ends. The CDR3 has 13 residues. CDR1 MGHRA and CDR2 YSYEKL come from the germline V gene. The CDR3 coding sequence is TGCGCCAGCGGCCTCCCTTCAGGGAAGGGCTACACCTTC. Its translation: CASGLPSGKGYTF.

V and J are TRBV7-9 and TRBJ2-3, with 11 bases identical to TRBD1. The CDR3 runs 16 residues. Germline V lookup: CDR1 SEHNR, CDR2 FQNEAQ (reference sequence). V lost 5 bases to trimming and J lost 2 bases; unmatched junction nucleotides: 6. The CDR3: CASSLGTGGHTDTQYF. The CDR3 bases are TGTGCCAGCAGCCTGGGGACAGGGGGTCACACAGATACGCAGTATTTT.

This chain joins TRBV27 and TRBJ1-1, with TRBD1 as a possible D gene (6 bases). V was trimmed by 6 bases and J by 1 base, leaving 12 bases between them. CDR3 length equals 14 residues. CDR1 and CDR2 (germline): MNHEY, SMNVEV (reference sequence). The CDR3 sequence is CASRTGSQNTEAFF. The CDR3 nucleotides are TGTGCCAGCAGGACAGGTTCTCAGAACACTGAAGCTTTCTTT.

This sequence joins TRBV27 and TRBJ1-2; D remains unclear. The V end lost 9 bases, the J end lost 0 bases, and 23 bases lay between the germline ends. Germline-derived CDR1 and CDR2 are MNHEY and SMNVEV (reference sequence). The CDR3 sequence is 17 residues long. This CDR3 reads CASGREIGLTPNYGYTF. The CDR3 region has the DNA TGTGCCAGTGGGCGGGAGATCGGACTCACGCCTAACTATGGCTACACCTTC.